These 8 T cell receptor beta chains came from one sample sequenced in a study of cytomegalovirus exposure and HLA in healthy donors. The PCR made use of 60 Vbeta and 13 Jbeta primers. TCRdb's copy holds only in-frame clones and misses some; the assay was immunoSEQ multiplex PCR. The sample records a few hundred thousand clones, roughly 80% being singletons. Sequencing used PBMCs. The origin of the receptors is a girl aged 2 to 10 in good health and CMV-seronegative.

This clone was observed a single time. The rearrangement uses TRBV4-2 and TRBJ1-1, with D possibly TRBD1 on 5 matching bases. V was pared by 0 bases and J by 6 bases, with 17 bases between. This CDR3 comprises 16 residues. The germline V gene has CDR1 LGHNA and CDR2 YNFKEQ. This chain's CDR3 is CASSQDLWGSTSEAFF. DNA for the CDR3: TGTGCCAGCAGCCAAGATTTGTGGGGCAGTACGTCTGAAGCTTTCTTT.

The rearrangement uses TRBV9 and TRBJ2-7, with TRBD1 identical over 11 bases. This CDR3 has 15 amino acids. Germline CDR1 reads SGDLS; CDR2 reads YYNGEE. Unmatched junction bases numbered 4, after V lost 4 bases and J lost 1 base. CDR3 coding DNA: TGTGCCAGCAGCCCAGGACAGGGGGCGTCCTACGAGCAGTACTTC. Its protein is CASSPGQGASYEQYF.

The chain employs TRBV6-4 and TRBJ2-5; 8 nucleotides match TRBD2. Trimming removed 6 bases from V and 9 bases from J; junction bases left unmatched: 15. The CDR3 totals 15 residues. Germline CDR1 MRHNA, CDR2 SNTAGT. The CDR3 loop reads CASSPTSGTSGAQYF. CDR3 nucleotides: TGTGCCAGCAGCCCAACTAGCGGAACTTCGGGTGCCCAGTACTTC.

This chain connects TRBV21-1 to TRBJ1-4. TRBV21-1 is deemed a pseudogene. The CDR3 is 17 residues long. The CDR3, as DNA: TGTGCCAGCAGCAAAAGGGAGGGGTTTGCAACTAATGAAAAACTGTTTTTT. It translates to CASSKREGFATNEKLFF.

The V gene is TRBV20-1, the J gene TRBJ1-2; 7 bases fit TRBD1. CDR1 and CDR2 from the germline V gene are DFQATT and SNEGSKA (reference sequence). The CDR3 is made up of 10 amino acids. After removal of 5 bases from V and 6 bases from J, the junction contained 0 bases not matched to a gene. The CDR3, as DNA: TGCAGTGCTGGGACAGATGGCTACACCTTC. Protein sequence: CSAGTDGYTF.

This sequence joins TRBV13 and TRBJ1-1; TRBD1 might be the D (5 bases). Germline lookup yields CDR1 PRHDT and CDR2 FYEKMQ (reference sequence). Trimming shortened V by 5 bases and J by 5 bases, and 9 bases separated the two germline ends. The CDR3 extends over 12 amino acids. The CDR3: CASSRGITEAFF. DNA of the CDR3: TGTGCCAGCAGCCGGGGGATTACTGAAGCTTTCTTT.

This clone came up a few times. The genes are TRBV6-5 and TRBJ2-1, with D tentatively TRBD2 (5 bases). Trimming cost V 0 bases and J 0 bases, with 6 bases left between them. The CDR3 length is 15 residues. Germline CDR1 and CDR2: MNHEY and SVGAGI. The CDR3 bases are TGTGCCAGCAGTTACTCGGGAGACTCCTACAATGAGCAGTTCTTC. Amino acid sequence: CASSYSGDSYNEQFF.

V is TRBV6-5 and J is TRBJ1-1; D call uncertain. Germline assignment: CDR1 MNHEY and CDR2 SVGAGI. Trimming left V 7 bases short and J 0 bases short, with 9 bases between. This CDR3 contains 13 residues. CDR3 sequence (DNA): TGTGCCAGCACCCAAACGGTGAACACTGAAGCTTTCTTT. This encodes CASTQTVNTEAFF.